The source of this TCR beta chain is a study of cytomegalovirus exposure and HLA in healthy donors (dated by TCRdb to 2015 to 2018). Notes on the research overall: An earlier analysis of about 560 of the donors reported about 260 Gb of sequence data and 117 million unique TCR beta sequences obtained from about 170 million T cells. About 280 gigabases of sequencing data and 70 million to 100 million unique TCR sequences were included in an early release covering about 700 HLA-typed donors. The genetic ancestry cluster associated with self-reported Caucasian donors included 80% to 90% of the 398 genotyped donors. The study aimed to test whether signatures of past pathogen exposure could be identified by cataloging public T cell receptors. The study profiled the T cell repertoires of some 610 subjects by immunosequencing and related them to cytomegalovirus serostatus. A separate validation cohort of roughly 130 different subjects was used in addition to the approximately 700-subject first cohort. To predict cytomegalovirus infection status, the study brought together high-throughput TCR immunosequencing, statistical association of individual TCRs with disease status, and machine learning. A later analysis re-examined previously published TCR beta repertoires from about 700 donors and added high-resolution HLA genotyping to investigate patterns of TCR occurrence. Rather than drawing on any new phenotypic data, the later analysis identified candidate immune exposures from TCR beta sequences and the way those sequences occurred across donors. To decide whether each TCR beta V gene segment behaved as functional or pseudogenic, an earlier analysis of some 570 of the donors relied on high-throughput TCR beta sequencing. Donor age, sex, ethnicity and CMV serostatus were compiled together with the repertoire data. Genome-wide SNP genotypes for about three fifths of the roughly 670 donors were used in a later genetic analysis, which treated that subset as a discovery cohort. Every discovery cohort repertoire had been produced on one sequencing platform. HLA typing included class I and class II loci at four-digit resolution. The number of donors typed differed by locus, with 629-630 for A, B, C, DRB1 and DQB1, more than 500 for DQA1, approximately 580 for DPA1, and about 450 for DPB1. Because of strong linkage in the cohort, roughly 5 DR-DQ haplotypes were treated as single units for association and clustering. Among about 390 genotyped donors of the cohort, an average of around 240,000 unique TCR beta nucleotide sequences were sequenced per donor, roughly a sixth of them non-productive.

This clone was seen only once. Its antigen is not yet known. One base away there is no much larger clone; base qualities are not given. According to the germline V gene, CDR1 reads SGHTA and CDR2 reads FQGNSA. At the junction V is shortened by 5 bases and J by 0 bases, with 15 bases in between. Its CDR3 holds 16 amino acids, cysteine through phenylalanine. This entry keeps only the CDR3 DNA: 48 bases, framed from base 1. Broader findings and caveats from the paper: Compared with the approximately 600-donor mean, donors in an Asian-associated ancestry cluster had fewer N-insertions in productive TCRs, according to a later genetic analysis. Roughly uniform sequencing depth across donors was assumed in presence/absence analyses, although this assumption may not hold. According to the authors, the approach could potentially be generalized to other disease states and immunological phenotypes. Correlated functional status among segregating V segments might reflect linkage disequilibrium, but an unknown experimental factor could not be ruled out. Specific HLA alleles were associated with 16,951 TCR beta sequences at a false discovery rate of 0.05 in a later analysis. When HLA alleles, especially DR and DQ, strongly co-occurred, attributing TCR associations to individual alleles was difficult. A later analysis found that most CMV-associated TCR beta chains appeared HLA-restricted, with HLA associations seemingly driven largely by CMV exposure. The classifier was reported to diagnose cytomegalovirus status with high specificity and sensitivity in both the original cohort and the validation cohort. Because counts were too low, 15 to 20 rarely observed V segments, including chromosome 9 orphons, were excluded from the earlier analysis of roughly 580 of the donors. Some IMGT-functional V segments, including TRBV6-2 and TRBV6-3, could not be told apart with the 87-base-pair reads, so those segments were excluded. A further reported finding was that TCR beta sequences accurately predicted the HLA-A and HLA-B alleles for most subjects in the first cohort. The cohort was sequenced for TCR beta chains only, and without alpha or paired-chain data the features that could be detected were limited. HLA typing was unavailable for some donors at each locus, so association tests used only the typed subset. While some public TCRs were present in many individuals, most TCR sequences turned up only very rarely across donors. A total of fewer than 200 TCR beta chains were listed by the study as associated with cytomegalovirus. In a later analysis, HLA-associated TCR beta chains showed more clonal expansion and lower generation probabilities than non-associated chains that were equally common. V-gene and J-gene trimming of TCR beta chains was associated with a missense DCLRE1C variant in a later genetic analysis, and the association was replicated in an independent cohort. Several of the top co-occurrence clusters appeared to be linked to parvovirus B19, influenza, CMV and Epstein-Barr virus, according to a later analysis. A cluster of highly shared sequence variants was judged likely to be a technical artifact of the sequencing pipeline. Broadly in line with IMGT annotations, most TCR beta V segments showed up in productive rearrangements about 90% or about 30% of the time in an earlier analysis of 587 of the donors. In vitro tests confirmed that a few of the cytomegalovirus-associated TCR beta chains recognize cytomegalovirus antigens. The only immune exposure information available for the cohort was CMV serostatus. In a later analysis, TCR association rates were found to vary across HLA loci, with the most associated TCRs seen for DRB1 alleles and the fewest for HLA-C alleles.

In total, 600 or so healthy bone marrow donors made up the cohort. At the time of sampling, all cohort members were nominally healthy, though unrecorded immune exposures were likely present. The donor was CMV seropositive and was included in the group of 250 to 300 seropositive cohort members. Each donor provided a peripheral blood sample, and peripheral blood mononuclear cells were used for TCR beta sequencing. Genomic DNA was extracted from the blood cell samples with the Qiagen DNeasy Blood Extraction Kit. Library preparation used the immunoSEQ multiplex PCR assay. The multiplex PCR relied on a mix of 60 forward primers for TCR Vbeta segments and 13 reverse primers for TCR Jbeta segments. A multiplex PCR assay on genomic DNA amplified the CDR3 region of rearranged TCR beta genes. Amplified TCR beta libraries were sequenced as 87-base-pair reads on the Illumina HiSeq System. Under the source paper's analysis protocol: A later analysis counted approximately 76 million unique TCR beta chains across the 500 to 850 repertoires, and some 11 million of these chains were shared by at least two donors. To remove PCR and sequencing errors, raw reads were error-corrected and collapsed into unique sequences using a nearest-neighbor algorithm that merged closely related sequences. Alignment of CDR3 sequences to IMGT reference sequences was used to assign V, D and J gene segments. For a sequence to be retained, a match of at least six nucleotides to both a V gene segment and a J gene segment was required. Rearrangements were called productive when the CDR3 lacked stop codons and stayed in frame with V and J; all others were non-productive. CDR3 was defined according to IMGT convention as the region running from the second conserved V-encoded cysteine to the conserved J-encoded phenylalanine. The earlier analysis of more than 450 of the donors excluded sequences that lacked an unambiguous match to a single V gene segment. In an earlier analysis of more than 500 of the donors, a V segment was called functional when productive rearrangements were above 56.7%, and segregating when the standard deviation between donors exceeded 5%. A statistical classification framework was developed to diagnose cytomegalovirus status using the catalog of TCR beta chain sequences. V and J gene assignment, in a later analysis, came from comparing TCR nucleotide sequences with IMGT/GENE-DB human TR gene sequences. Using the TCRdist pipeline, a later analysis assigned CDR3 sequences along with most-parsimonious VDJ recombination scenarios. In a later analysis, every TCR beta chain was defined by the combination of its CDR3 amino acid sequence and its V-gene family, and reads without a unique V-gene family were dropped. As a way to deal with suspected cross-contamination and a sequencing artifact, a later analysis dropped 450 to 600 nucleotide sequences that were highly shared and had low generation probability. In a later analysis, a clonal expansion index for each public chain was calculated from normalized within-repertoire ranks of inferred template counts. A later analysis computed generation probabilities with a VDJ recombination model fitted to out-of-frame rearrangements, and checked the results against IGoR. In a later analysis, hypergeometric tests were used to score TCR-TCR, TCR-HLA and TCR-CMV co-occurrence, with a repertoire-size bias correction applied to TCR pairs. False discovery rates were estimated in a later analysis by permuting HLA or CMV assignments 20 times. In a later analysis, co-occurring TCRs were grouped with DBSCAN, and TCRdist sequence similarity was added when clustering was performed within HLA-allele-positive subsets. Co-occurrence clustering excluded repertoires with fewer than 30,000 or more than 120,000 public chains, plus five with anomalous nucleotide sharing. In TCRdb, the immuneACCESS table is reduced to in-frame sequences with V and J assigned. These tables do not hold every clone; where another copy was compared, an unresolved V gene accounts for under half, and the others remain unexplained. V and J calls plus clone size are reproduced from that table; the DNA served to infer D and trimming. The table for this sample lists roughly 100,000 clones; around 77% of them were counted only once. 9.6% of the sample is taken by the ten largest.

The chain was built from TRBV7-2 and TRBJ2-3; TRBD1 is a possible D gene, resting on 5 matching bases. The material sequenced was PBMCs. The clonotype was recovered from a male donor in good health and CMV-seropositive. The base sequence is TGTGCCAGCAGCCCTGGGGCTTATAGTAGCACAGATACGCAGTATTTT. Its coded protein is CASSPGAYSSTDTQYF.